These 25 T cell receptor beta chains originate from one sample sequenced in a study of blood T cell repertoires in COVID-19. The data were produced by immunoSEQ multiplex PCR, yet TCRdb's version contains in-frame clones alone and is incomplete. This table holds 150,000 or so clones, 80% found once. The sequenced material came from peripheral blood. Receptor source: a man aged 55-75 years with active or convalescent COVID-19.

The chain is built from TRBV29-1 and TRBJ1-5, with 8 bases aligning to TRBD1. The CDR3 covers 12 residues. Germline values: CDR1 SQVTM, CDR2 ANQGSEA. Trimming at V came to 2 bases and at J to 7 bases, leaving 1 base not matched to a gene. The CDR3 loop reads CSVETGGQPQHF. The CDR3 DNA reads TGCAGCGTTGAAACAGGGGGGCAGCCCCAGCATTTT.

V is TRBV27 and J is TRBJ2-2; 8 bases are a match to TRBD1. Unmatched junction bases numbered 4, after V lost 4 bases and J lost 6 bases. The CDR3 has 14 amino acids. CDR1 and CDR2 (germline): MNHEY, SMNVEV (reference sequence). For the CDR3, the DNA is TGTGCCAGCAGTTGGGGGACAGGAGCCGGGGAGCTGTTTTTT. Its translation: CASSWGTGAGELFF.

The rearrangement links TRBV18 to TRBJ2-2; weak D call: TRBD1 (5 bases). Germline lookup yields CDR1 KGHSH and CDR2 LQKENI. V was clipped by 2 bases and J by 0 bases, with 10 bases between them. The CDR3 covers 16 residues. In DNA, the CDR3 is TGTGCCAGCTCACCAGAGACAGACACGAACACCGGGGAGCTGTTTTTT. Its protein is CASSPETDTNTGELFF. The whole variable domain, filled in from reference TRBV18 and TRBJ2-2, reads NAGVMQNPRHLVRRRGQEARLRCSPMKGHSHVYWYRQLPEEGLKFMVYLQKENIIDESGMPKERFSAEFPKEGPSILRIQQVVRGDSAAYFCASSPETDTNTGELFFGEGSRLTVL.

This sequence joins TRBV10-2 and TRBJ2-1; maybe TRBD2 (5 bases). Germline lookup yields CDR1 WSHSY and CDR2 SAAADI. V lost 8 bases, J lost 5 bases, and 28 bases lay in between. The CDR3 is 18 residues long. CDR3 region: CASRRGNPVAFSDNEQFF. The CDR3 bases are TGCGCCAGCCGGCGAGGGAACCCCGTAGCGTTTTCCGACAATGAGCAGTTCTTC.

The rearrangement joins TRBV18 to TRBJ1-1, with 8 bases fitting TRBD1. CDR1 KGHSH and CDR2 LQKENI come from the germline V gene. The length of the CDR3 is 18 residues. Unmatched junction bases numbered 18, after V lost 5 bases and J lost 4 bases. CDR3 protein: CASSTNSVGQGRGTEAFF. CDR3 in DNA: TGTGCCAGCTCAACCAACAGCGTAGGACAGGGAAGGGGCACTGAAGCTTTCTTT.

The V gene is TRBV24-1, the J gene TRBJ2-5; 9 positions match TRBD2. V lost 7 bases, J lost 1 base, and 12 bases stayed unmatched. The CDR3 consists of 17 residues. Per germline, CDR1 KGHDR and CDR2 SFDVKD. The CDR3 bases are TGTGCCACCAGCCAGACTAGCGGAGGGGGGGTCCAAGAGACCCAGTACTTC. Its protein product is CATSQTSGGGVQETQYF.

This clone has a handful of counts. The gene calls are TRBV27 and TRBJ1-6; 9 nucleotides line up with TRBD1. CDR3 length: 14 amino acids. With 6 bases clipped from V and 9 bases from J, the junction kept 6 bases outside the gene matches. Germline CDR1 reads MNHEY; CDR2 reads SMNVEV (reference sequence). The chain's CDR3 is CASRTTGGPSPLHF. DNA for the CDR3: TGTGCCAGCAGGACTACAGGGGGCCCTTCACCCCTCCACTTT.

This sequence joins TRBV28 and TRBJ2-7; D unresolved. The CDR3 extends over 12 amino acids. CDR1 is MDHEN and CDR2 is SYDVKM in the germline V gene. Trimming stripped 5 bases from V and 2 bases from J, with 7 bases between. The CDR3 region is CASSDSAYEQYF. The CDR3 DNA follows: TGTGCCAGCAGTGACTCCGCCTACGAGCAGTACTTC.

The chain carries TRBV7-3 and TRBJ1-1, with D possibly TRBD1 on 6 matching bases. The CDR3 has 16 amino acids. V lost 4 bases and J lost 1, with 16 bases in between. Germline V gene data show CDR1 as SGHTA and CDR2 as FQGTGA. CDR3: CASSSLPGTQNTEAFF. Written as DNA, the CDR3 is TGTGCCAGCAGCTCTCTCCCCGGGACACAGAACACTGAAGCTTTCTTT.

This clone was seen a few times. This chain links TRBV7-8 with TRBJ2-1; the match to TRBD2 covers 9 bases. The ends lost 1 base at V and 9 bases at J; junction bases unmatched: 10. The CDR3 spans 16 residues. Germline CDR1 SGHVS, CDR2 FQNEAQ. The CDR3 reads CASSLVEAGGTGEQFF. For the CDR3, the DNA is TGTGCCAGCAGCTTAGTCGAAGCGGGAGGAACGGGTGAGCAGTTCTTC.

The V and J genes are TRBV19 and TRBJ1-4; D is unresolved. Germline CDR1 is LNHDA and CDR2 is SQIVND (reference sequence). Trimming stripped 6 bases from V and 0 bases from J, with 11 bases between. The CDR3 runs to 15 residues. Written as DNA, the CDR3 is TGTGCCAGTAGCTGGCAGGAGGCAACTAATGAAAAACTGTTTTTT. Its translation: CASSWQEATNEKLFF.

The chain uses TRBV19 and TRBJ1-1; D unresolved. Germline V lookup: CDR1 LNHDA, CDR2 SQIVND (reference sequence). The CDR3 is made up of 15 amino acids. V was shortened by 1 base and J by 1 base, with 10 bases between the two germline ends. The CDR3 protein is CASSIGPGRNTEAFF. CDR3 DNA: TGTGCCAGTAGTATAGGACCGGGAAGGAACACTGAAGCTTTCTTT.

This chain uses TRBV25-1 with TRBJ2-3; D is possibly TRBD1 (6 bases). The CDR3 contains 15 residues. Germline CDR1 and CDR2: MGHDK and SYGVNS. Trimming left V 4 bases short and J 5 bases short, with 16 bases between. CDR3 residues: CASSGGGSRIDTQYF. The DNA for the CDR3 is TGTGCCAGCAGTGGAGGGGGAAGTAGGATAGATACGCAGTATTTT. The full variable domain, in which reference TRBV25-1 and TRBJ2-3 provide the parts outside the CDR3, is EADIYQTPRYLVIGTGKKITLECSQTMGHDKMYWYQQDPGMELHLIHYSYGVNSTEKGDLSSESTVSRIRTEHFPLTLESARPSHTSQYLCASSGGGSRIDTQYFGPGTRLTVL.

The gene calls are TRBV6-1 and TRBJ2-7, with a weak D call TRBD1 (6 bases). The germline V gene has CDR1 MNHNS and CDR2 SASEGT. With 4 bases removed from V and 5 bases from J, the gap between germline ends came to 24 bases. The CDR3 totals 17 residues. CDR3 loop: CASSVIPTGGQYDEQYF. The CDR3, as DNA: TGTGCCAGCAGTGTGATACCGACAGGAGGTCAGTACGACGAGCAGTACTTC.

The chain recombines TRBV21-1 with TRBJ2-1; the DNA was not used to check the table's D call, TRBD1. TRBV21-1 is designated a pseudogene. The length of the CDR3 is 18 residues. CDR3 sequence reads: CASSPPYRDTRSYNEQFF. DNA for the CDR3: TGTGCCAGCAGCCCTCCCTACCGGGACACCCGCTCCTACAATGAGCAGTTCTTC.

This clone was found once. The CDR3 DNA is TGTGCCAGCAGTTTATGGCAGGGTGCGCAGTATTTT. This translates into CASSLWQGAQYF. The chain carries TRBV12-3 or TRBV12-4 and TRBJ2-3; a possible D gene is TRBD1 (5 bases). Trimming took 2 bases from V and 10 from J, leaving 10 bases between them. The CDR3 sequence is 12 residues long.

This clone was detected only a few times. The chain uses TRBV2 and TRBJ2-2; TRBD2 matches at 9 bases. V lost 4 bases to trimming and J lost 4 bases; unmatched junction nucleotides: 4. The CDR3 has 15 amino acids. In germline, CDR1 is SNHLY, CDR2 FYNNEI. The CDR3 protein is CASSGLAGATGELFF. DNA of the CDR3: TGTGCCAGCAGTGGGTTAGCGGGAGCCACCGGGGAGCTGTTTTTT. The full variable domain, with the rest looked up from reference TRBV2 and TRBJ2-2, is EPEVTQTPSHQVTQMGQEVILRCVPISNHLYFYWYRQILGQKVEFLVSFYNNEISEKSEIFDDQFSVERPDGSNFTLKIRSTKLEDSAMYFCASSGLAGATGELFFGEGSRLTVL.

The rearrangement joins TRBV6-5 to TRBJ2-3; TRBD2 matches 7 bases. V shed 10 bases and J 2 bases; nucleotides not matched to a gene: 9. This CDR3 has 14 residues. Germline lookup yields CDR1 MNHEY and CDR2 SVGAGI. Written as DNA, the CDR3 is TGTGCCACCGGGACCGGGACTACCACAGATACGCAGTATTTT. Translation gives CATGTGTTTDTQYF.

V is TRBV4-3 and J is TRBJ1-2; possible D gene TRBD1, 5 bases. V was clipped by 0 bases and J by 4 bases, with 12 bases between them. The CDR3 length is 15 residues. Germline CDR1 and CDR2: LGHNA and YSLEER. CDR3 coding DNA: TGCGCCAGCAGCCAAGATAGGGGCGGAAGCTATGGCTACACCTTC. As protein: CASSQDRGGSYGYTF.

CDR3 in DNA: TGTGCCAGCAGTGAAACTAGCGGGAGGGGTGAGCAGTTCTTC. This codes for CASSETSGRGEQFF. The chain has TRBV2 and TRBJ2-1, with 13 positions matching TRBD2. CDR3 length: 14 amino acids. Germline CDR1 SNHLY, CDR2 FYNNEI. The V segment lost 2 bases and the J segment 9 bases; nucleotides outside the gene matches: 1.

CDR3 nucleotide sequence: TGTGCCAGCAGCCGAGGTGCAGATACGCAGTATTTT. Its translation: CASSRGADTQYF. The J gene is TRBJ2-3, the V gene TRBV5-4; D ambiguous. The germline V gene has CDR1 SGHNT and CDR2 YYREEE (reference sequence). Trimming shortened V by 4 bases and J by 4 bases, and 7 bases separated the two germline ends. There are 12 residues in the CDR3.

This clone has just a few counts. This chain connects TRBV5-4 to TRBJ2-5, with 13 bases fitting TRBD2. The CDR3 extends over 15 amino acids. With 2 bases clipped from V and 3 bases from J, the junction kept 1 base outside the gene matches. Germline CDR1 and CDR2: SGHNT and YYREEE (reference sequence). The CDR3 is CASSFGLAGEETQYF. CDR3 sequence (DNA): TGTGCCAGCAGCTTCGGACTAGCGGGAGAAGAGACCCAGTACTTC.

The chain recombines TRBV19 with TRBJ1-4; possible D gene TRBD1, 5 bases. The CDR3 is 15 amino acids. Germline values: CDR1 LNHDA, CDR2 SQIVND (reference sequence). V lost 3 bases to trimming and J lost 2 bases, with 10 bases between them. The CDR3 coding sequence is TGTGCCAGTAGTATTTCGGGGGACACTAATGAAAAACTGTTTTTT. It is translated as CASSISGDTNEKLFF.

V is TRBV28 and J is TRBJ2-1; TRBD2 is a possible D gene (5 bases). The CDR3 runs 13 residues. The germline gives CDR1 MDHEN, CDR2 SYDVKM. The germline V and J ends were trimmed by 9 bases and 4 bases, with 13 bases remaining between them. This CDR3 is CASQVSGYNEQFF. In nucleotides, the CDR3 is TGTGCCAGTCAAGTAAGCGGATACAATGAGCAGTTCTTC.

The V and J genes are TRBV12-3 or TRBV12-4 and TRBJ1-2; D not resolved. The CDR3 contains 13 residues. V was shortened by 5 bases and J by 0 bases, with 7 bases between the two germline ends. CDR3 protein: CASSLLANYGYTF. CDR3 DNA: TGTGCCAGCAGTCTATTAGCTAACTATGGCTACACCTTC.